Here is one T cell receptor beta chain with its context. The data were obtained in a study of T cell changes during pregnancy in multiple sclerosis. Sequencing used immunoSEQ multiplex PCR; TCRdb keeps in-frame clones, though not all of them. Of roughly 120,000 clones in the sample, 85% to 95% were seen once. V was clipped by 5 bases and J by 6 bases; unmatched bases: 6. Germline values: CDR1 SEHNR, CDR2 FQNEAQ (reference sequence). The CDR3 is 15 residues long. The V call is TRBV7-9, the J call TRBJ2-1, with 11 positions matching TRBD2. The sequence was collected from a female donor with multiple sclerosis, enrolled in a pregnancy study. This specimen was peripheral blood, taken before pregnancy. The CDR3, as DNA: TGTGCCAGCAGCCCTCTGACTAGCGGGATCAATGAGCAGTTCTTC. Its translation: CASSPLTSGINEQFF.